This T cell receptor (beta chain) came from a study of blood T cells in healthy people across ages. Study-wide context: Template switching picked up about one barcoded beta molecule for each two T cells.

On this clonotype itself: As yet, its antigen is unknown.

General study results and limits: Diversity was higher, and naive CD4+ cells more numerous, in long-lived donors than in aged donors. CMV status of donors was unknown, possibly confounding expanded clonotype changes.

Together with a sample-barcoded 5' primer, a J-beta primer mix was included in a second PCR lasting about 6 to 11 cycles. Each cDNA molecule was tagged by a template-switch adaptor with 12 random nucleotides. TCRdb reanalysed the 5' RACE reads using MiXCR and keeps one entry per CDR3 protein. This sample yields about 1.7 million distinct CDR3 sequences, of which approximately 30% are seen a single time; 7% to 9% belongs to the top ten. The receptor's source is a woman aged 25 to 39 in good health. The sequencing input was blood.

The CDR3, as DNA: TGCGCCAGCAGCTTGGGATTACGGGTGTCCCAAGAGACCCAGTACTTC. Amino acids: CASSLGLRVSQETQYF. V is TRBV5-1 and J is TRBJ2-5, with D unclear. Trimming removed 0 bases at V and 1 base at J, with 13 bases between. The CDR3 spans 16 residues. Germline-derived CDR1 and CDR2 are SGHRS and YFSETQ.